The 22 T cell receptor beta chains presented below share a single source sample, sequenced in a study of CD8 T cells in Susac syndrome. Random hexamers were used to reverse transcribe an amount of roughly 0.5 to 1 ug RNA. TCRdb recomputed calls from the immunoSEQ multiplex PCR reads with MiXCR, one row per CDR3 protein. The sample comprises approximately 130,000 distinct CDR3 sequences, roughly 89% of which are singletons, and about 0.23% rests with the top ten. Input material: CD8+ T cells from PBMCs. The receptors shown here come from a human donor with multiple sclerosis.

This clonotype was found a few times. The CDR3 DNA follows: TGTGCCAGCAGCTTTATAGCTAGCGGGACCTACGAGCAGTACTTC. Encoded protein: CASSFIASGTYEQYF. The chain carries TRBV7-9 and TRBJ2-7, with TRBD2 matching over 9 bases. Germline V gene data show CDR1 as SEHNR and CDR2 as FQNEAQ (reference sequence). The CDR3 totals 15 residues. The junction had 5 bases not matched to a gene; V was cut back by 3 bases and J by 2 bases.

The rearrangement joins TRBV27 to TRBJ2-7; D may be TRBD1 (5 bases). CDR1 is MNHEY and CDR2 is SMNVEV in the germline V gene (reference sequence). The length of the CDR3 is 11 residues. V dropped 11 bases and J dropped 3 bases, with 11 bases sitting between them. CDR3 amino acids: CASARGYEQYF. The CDR3 bases are TGTGCCTCAGCAAGGGGCTACGAGCAGTACTTC.

The CDR3 here is CASSGMSGNTIYF. CDR3 in DNA: TGCGCCAGCAGCGGGATGTCTGGAAACACCATATATTTT. The V call is TRBV5-1, the J call TRBJ1-3, with D unresolved. In germline, CDR1 is SGHRS, CDR2 YFSETQ. The CDR3 is 13 residues long. Trimming pared 4 bases from V and 1 base from J, leaving 6 bases between.

This chain's CDR3 is CASSPRETSYEQYF. CDR3 coding DNA: TGTGCCAGCTCACCACGCGAGACTTCCTACGAGCAGTACTTC. The rearrangement links TRBV18 to TRBJ2-7; D call uncertain. V lost 1 base and J 1 base, leaving 8 bases between the germline ends. CDR1 KGHSH and CDR2 LQKENI come from the germline V gene. CDR3 length: 14 residues.

CDR3 sequence reads: CASSHGTGGEQYF. CDR3 nucleotides: TGTGCCAGCAGCCACGGGACAGGGGGCGAGCAGTACTTC. The chain links TRBV27 to TRBJ2-7, with 11 bases lining up with TRBD1. Germline trimming cut 6 bases from V and 6 bases from J; bases unmatched to any gene: 4. The CDR3 length is 13 residues. The germline V gene encodes CDR1 MNHEY and CDR2 SMNVEV (reference sequence).

This chain uses TRBV12-3 or TRBV12-4 with TRBJ2-6; D not certain. This CDR3 contains 10 residues. The V end was cut by 10 bases, the J end by 2 bases, with 0 bases between. The CDR3 nucleotides are TGTGCCACTGGGGCCAACGTCCTGACTTTC. It translates to CATGANVLTF.

CDR3 region: CATSDSVEQFF. In DNA, the CDR3 is TGTGCCACCAGTGATTCCGTTGAGCAGTTCTTC. The chain recombines TRBV24-1 with TRBJ2-1; D is ambiguous. The CDR3 runs to 11 residues. CDR1 and CDR2 (germline): KGHDR, SFDVKD. V lost 2 bases and J 9 bases, leaving 4 bases between the germline ends.

The chain uses TRBV10-2 and TRBJ2-4; the match to TRBD2 covers 10 bases. The CDR3 has 15 residues. After removal of 8 bases from V and 6 bases from J, the junction contained 10 bases not matched to a gene. CDR1 is WSHSY, CDR2 SAAADI, per germline. This CDR3 reads CASQAASGSGNIQYF. The CDR3 DNA sequence: TGCGCCAGCCAGGCGGCTAGCGGGAGTGGAAACATTCAGTACTTC.

The CDR3 protein is CASSLSLQETQYF. DNA for the CDR3: TGTGCCAGCAGCTTGAGTCTCCAAGAGACCCAGTACTTC. This sequence joins TRBV7-9 and TRBJ2-5; D is undetermined. The CDR3 extends over 13 amino acids. V was trimmed by 3 bases and J by 1 base, leaving 6 bases between them. Germline CDR1 and CDR2: SEHNR and FQNEAQ (reference sequence). Variable domain in full (rest from reference TRBV7-9 and TRBJ2-5): DTGVSQNPRHKITKRGQNVTFRCDPISEHNRLYWYRQTLGQGPEFLTYFQNEAQLEKSRLLSDRFSAERPKGSFSTLEIQRTEQGDSAMYLCASSLSLQETQYFGPGTRLLVL.

The rearrangement joins TRBV4-2 to TRBJ2-7, with D possibly matching TRBD2 (6 bases). The length of the CDR3 is 17 residues. Germline V gene sequence: CDR1 LGHNA, CDR2 YNFKEQ. Trimming took 1 base from V and 0 from J, leaving 16 bases between them. The CDR3 DNA reads as TGTGCCAGCAGCCAAGGAGGTGGCGGGGTGCCCTCCTACGAGCAGTACTTC. Amino acid sequence: CASSQGGGGVPSYEQYF.

The V call is TRBV6-5, the J call TRBJ1-1; D ambiguous. The CDR3 loop spans 13 amino acids. Germline CDR1 reads MNHEY; CDR2 reads SVGAGI. V was clipped by 6 bases and J by 5 bases, with 13 bases between them. The CDR3 nucleotides are TGTGCCAGCAGCCGGGGATTTGGGACTGAAGCTTTCTTT. Translating gives CASSRGFGTEAFF.

This sequence joins TRBV24-1 and TRBJ2-1, with 11 bases matching TRBD2. This CDR3 has 15 amino acids. The germline CDR1 and CDR2 sequences are KGHDR and SFDVKD. The V gene end was trimmed by 0 bases and the J gene end by 7 bases; junction bases not matched to a gene: 1. The CDR3 protein is CATSDLPSGRNEQFF. The CDR3 coding sequence is TGTGCCACCAGTGATTTGCCTAGCGGGAGGAATGAGCAGTTCTTC.

The chain uses TRBV3-1 and TRBJ1-2; D may be TRBD1 (5 bases). This CDR3 region has 15 residues. Trimming left V 0 bases short and J 4 bases short, with 12 bases between. Germline assignment: CDR1 LGHDT and CDR2 YNNKEL (reference sequence). Here the CDR3 reads CASSQEEETVYGYTF. The CDR3 nucleotides read TGTGCCAGCAGCCAAGAAGAGGAGACAGTCTATGGCTACACCTTC.

The CDR3 region has the DNA TGTGCCAGCCTCCAATCGGGAATAAGCTCCTACAATGAGCAGTTCTTC. Translating gives CASLQSGISSYNEQFF. The V gene is TRBV12-3 or TRBV12-4, the J gene TRBJ2-1, with D possibly matching TRBD2 (5 bases). The length of the CDR3 is 16 residues. Between the trimmed V and J ends, which lost 8 bases and 0 bases, there was a span of 17 bases.

V usage is TRBV27 and J usage is TRBJ1-1, with 10 bases that match TRBD1. This CDR3 comprises 15 residues. The V segment lost 3 bases and the J segment 3 bases; nucleotides outside the gene matches: 4. Germline CDR1 reads MNHEY; CDR2 reads SMNVEV (reference sequence). This CDR3 is CASSLTGGAYTEAFF. The CDR3 DNA reads as TGTGCCAGCAGTTTGACAGGGGGCGCGTACACTGAAGCTTTCTTT.

The CDR3 bases are TGCAGTGCTAGCGAAAGCGGGAGGCCAACCTACGAGCAGTACTTC. Its translation: CSASESGRPTYEQYF. This chain uses TRBV20-1 with TRBJ2-7, with TRBD2 identical over 9 bases. The CDR3 length is 15 residues. V was clipped by 3 bases and J by 2 bases; unmatched bases: 8. In germline, CDR1 is DFQATT, CDR2 SNEGSKA (reference sequence).

This clonotype came up once. This sequence joins TRBV27 and TRBJ2-7, with 7 bases lining up with TRBD2. This CDR3 region has 14 residues. Losses at the gene ends were 2 bases for V and 3 bases for J; bases not matched to a gene: 4. Germline lookup yields CDR1 MNHEY and CDR2 SMNVEV (reference sequence). The DNA for the CDR3 is TGTGCCAGCAGTTTAGCGGGAGACTTCTACGAGCAGTACTTC. This codes for CASSLAGDFYEQYF.

V usage is TRBV14 and J usage is TRBJ2-1; 11 nucleotides line up with TRBD2. The CDR3 is made up of 17 amino acids. V shed 2 bases and J 3 bases; nucleotides not matched to a gene: 6. Germline V gene sequence: CDR1 SGHDN, CDR2 FVKESK. CDR3 loop: CASSQLMTSGIYNEQFF. CDR3 nucleotide sequence: TGTGCCAGCAGCCAACTTATGACTAGCGGGATCTACAATGAGCAGTTCTTC.

This chain connects TRBV6-6 to TRBJ1-4; D is uncertain. Trimming shortened V by 2 bases and J by 5 bases, and 3 bases separated the two germline ends. The V gene's germline CDR1 is MNHNY and CDR2 SVGAGI (reference sequence). CDR3 size: 12 residues. The CDR3 sequence is CASSYQNEKLFF. The DNA for the CDR3 is TGTGCCAGCAGTTACCAGAATGAAAAACTGTTTTTT.

As to this clonotype: One end of the junction varies from germline; a read error may be responsible. V is TRBV7-9 and J is TRBJ2-4, with a possible D match to TRBD1 (7 bases). This CDR3 region has 15 residues. The germline V gene has CDR1 SEHNR and CDR2 FQNEAQ (reference sequence). CDR3 loop: CVSSQGGAAKNIQYF. The CDR3 DNA is TGTGTCAGCAGCCAGGGGGGAGCAGCCAAAAACATTCAGTACTTC.

This clonotype was seen a single time. V usage is TRBV5-4 and J usage is TRBJ2-7, with 8 bases identical to TRBD1. The length of the CDR3 is 13 residues. Trimming took 3 bases from V and 6 from J; bases not matched to a gene: 5. Germline V gene data show CDR1 as SGHNT and CDR2 as YYREEE (reference sequence). The CDR3 DNA reads TGTGCCAGCAGCTGGACAGGGCTTGGCGAGCAGTACTTC. It is translated as CASSWTGLGEQYF. The full variable domain, its missing parts supplied by reference TRBV5-4 and TRBJ2-7, is ETGVTQSPTHLIKTRGQQVTLRCSSQSGHNTVSWYQQALGQGPQFIFQYYREEENGRGNFPPRFSGLQFPNYSSELNVNALELDDSALYLCASSWTGLGEQYFGPGTRLTVT.

The chain carries TRBV10-3 and TRBJ2-1; 9 nucleotides agree with TRBD1. Trimming at V came to 3 bases and at J to 8 bases, leaving 8 bases not matched to a gene. The CDR3 extends over 15 amino acids. Germline CDR1 reads ENHRY; CDR2 reads SYGVKD. CDR3 sequence: CAISDGTGKSDEQFF. The CDR3 DNA is TGTGCCATCAGTGACGGGACAGGGAAAAGTGATGAGCAGTTCTTC.